A selection of T cell receptor beta chains follows, all from one sample in a study of siplizumab effects on memory and regulatory T cells. Profiling relied on immunoSEQ multiplex PCR, and the TCRdb table lists in-frame clones only, not all of them. Of about 50,000 clones in the sample, 95% to 98% were seen once. The sequencing sample was made of naive CD8+ T cells sorted from blood. The source is a human donor in good health. Both conserved end residues are part of each CDR3. Fields, in order: CDR3 protein, V gene, clone size. Some rows have no size entry. The others give once, few or many, or a class for an expanded clone.

CASSLGAGNQPQHF TRBV7-9 NA
CASSEALPSHNEQFF TRBV6-1 NA
CASSPGEYSNQPQHF TRBV18 NA
CASSQDSGGQGWNEQFF TRBV4-1 NA
CASSPSGGPIDTQYF TRBV9 once
CASSLSGPGNTIYF TRBV27 NA
CASGTAQTNYGYTF TRBV5-1 NA
CASSLSGNSYEQYF TRBV7-1 NA
CASTTAQGLPLHF TRBV25-1 NA
CASSQVGLARDTQYF TRBV4-1 NA
CASSTTSYEQYF TRBV27 NA
CASWGGGYTEAFF TRBV6-5 NA
CASSLLAGITDTQYF TRBV28 NA
CASSRWGQRGEKLFF TRBV5-1 NA
CASSIDRGQAWQPQHF TRBV19 once
CASSLRGSPYEQYF TRBV5-6 NA
CASSPRWGSETQYF TRBV27 NA
CASSDAGVRDTQYF TRBV10-1 NA
CASSLDTGSNYGYTF TRBV7-2 NA
CASSSRTSGYTGELFF TRBV14 NA
CASSLAGEQYF TRBV6-6 NA
CASSLLGLPAGLKYEQYF TRBV27 NA
CASSLERDYYEQYF TRBV11-3 NA
CASSLGRSGGTYEQYF TRBV13 NA
CASSRLQGQGPNEQYF TRBV19 NA
CASGLAGGPNEQFF TRBV7-8 NA
CASSLAPGETNIQYF TRBV11-1 NA